This T cell receptor (beta chain) was profiled in a study of T cells in tuberculosis. Overall study context: CD1B tetramers identified T cells specific for mycobacterial lipid GMM. Study-level findings and limits: The stringent gate may have excluded weak CD1B-GMM tetramer binders.

Sorting used thawed, overnight-rested PBMC stained with anti-CD3, a viability dye and GMM-loaded CD1B tetramer. The lipid loaded on the CD1B tetramers was C32 glucose monomycolate from Rhodococcus equi. PBMC for tetramer sorting were first depleted of CD14-expressing monocytes. CDR1 is SGHDT and CDR2 is YYEEEE in the germline V gene. V lost 5 bases and J lost 4; bases outside the gene matches: 4. The CDR3 totals 14 residues. Clones were sequenced by immunoSEQ multiplex PCR, and TCRdb holds only the in-frame ones, with some missing. The sample contains 54,000 or so clones, 65% to 90% of which appear only once.

This TCR came from an adult woman with latent tuberculosis. Sequences were obtained from CD1b-GMM tetramer-negative cells sorted from PBMCs. The rearrangement joins TRBV5-6 to TRBJ2-1; 9 nucleotides align to TRBD1. The CDR3 nucleotides read TGTGCCAGCAGTGGACAGGGGACATACAATGAGCAGTTCTTC. Its translation is CASSGQGTYNEQFF.